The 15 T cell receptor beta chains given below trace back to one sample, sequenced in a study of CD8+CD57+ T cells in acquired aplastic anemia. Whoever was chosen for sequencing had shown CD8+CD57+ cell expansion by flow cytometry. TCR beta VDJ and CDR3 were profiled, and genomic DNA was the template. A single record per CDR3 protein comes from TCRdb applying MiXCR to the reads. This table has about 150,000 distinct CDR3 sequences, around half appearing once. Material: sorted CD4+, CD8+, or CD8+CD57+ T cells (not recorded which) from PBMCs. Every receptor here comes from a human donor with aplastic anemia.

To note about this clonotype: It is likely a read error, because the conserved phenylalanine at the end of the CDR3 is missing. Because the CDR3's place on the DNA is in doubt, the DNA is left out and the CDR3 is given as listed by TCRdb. The CDR3 loop is CSVEEPPV. The chain uses TRBV29-1 and TRBJ2-2; the table's TRBD1 call for D was not verified on the DNA. The V gene's germline CDR1 is SQVTM and CDR2 ANQGSEA. The CDR3 comprises 8 residues, both ends counted.

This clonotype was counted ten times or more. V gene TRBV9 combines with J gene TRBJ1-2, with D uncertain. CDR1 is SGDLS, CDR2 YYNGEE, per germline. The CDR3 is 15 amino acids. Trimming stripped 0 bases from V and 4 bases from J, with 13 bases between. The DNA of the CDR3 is TGTGCCAGCAGCGTAGGGGAGACGTTCAGCTATGGCTACACCTTC. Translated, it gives CASSVGETFSYGYTF.

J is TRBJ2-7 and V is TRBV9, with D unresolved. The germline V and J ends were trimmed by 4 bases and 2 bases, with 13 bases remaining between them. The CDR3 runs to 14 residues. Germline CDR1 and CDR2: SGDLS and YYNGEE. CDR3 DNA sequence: TGTGCCAGCAGCCCCACCGGTGTTACCTACGAGCAGTACTTC. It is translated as CASSPTGVTYEQYF.

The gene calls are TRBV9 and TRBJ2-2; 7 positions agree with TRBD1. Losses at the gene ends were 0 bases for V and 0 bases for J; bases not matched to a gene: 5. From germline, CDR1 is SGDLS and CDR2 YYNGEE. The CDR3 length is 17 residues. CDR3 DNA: TGTGCCAGCAGCGTAGCCCGGGACAGCGCGAACACCGGGGAGCTGTTTTTT. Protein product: CASSVARDSANTGELFF.

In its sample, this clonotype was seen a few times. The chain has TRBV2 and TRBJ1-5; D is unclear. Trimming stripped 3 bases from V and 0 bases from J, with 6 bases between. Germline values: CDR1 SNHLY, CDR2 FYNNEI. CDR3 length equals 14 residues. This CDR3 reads CASSEGISNQPQHF. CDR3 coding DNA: TGTGCCAGCAGTGAGGGCATTAGCAATCAGCCCCAGCATTTT.

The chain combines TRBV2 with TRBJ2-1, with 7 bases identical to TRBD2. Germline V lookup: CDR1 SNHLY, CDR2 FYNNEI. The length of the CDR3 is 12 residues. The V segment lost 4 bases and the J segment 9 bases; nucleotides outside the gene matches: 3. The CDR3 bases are TGTGCCAGCAGTGGGAGCGGGGCTGAGCAGTTCTTC. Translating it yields CASSGSGAEQFF.

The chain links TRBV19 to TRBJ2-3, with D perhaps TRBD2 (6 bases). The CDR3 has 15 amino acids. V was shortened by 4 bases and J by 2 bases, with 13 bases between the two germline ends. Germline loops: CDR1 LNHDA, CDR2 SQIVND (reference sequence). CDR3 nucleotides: TGTGCCAGTAGTACCTCGACTAGTATCACAGATACGCAGTATTTT. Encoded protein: CASSTSTSITDTQYF.

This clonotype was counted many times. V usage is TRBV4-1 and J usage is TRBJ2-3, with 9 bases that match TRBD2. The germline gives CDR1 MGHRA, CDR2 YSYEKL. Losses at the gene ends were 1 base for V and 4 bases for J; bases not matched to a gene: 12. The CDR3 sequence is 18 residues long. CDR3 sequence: CASSQAPRSGSMADTQYF. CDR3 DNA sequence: TGCGCCAGCAGCCAAGCCCCCCGTAGCGGGAGCATGGCAGATACGCAGTATTTT.

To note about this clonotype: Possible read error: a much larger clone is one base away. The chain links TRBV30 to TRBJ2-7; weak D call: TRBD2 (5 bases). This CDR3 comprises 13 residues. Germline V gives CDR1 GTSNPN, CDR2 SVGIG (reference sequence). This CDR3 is CASTGQDDYERYF. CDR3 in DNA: TGTGCCTCGACCGGGCAGGATGACTACGAGCGGTACTTC.

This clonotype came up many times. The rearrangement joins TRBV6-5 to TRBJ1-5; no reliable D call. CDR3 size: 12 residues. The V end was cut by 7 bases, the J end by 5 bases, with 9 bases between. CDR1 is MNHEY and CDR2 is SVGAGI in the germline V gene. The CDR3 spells CASTRRYQPQHF. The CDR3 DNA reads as TGTGCCAGCACCCGGAGATATCAGCCCCAGCATTTT.

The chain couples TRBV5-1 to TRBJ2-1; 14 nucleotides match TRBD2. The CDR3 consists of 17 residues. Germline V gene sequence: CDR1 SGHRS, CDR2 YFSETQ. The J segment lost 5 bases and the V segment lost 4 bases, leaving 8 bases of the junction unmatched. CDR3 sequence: CASSHGTSGRPNNEQFF. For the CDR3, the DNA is TGCGCCAGCAGCCACGGGACTAGCGGGAGACCCAACAATGAGCAGTTCTTC.

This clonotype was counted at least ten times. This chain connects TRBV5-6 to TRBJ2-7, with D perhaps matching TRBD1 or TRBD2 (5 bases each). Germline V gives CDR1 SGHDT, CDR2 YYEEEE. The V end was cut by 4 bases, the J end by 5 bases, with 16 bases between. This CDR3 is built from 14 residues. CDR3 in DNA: TGTGCCAGCAGCAGGGACGGAGCTGGAGACGAGCAGTACTTC. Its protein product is CASSRDGAGDEQYF.

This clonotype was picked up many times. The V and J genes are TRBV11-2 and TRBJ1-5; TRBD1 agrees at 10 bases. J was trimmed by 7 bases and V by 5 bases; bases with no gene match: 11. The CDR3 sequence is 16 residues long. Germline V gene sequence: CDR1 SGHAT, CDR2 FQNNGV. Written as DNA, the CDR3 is TGTGCCAGCAGCCCCGTCGACAGGGGGCGCGACCAGCCCCAGCATTTT. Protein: CASSPVDRGRDQPQHF.

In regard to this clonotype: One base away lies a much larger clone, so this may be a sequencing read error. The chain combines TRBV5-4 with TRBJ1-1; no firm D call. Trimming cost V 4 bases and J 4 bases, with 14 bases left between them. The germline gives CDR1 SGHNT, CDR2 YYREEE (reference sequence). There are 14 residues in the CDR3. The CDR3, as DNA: TGTGCCAGCAGCCCAGATTTAATGGGCACTGAAGCTTTCTTT. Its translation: CASSPDLMGTEAFF.

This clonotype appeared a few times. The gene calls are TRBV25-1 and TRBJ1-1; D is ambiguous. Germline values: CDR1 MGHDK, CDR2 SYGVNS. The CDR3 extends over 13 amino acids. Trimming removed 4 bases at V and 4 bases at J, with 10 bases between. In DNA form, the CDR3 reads TGTGCCAGCAGTGGCCTCCTTGGCACTGAAGCTTTCTTT. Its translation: CASSGLLGTEAFF.